A single sample is the source of the 5 T cell receptor beta chains below, sequenced in a study of early T cells in non-severe SARS-CoV-2 infection. Each CDR3 protein gets one entry after TCRdb re-called the 5' RACE reads with MiXCR. The data show 30,000 to 40,000 distinct CDR3 sequences, 5% to 7% seen once. Sequencing was done on a sample of whole blood. The receptors originated from an adult who was a healthcare worker with PCR-confirmed SARS-CoV-2 infection or an uninfected control (not recorded which).

This clonotype was recorded at least ten times. The chain recombines TRBV24-1 with TRBJ2-1; D gene uncertain. From germline, CDR1 is KGHDR and CDR2 SFDVKD. Between the trimmed V and J ends, which lost 5 bases and 9 bases, there was a span of 7 bases. The CDR3 is 11 amino acids. The CDR3 is CATSAGREQFF. As DNA, the CDR3 is TGTGCCACCAGTGCCGGGCGTGAGCAGTTCTTC.

This clonotype was seen many times. The chain couples TRBV6-2 or TRBV6-3 to TRBJ2-2; maybe TRBD2 (6 bases). Between the trimmed V and J ends, which lost 5 bases and 15 bases, there was a span of 25 bases. Germline V CDR1 and CDR2: MNHEY, SVGEGT. The CDR3 covers 15 residues. This CDR3 reads CASSLHNLGLERVFF. CDR3 bases: TGTGCCAGCAGTCTACACAACCTAGGACTCGAGCGGGTGTTTTTT.

At least ten counts were recorded for this clonotype. The chain uses TRBV11-2 and TRBJ2-1, with 9 bases lining up with TRBD2. The junction had 15 bases not matched to a gene; V was cut back by 5 bases and J by 7 bases. From germline, CDR1 is SGHAT and CDR2 FQNNGV. The CDR3 contains 17 residues. CDR3 bases: TGTGCCAGCAGCCCGTTAGCGGGAGTGGCAAGGGGGAATGAGCAGTTCTTC. The encoded protein is CASSPLAGVARGNEQFF.

This clonotype has ten or more counts. The chain couples TRBV3-1 to TRBJ2-3, with TRBD2 identical over 7 bases. The CDR3 has 14 residues. CDR1 LGHDT and CDR2 YNNKEL come from the germline V gene (reference sequence). The ends lost 4 bases at V and 6 bases at J; junction bases unmatched: 7. CDR3 coding DNA: TGTGCCAGCAGCCCACGCGGGGGTAGGGATACGCAGTATTTT. Translating gives CASSPRGGRDTQYF.

This clonotype appeared many times. The chain links TRBV10-1 to TRBJ2-1, with a possible D match to TRBD1 (6 bases). Trimming took 3 bases from V and 8 from J, leaving 11 bases between them. Germline values: CDR1 WNHNN, CDR2 SYGVQD (reference sequence). The CDR3 length is 13 residues. This CDR3 is CASSDTGSDEQFF. CDR3 sequence (DNA): TGCGCCAGCAGTGATACAGGGTCGGATGAGCAGTTCTTC.